This entry lists 30 T cell receptor beta chains sequenced from one sample in a study of technical replicates of blood from several donors. Measured with immunoSEQ multiplex PCR; TCRdb has only the in-frame clones, and not every one. Of about 34,000 clones in the sample, just over 90% were seen once. Sequencing was done on a sample of PBMCs. These receptor sequences come from a human donor in good health. Some clones in this sample may be carry-over from other donors' samples.

The CDR3 reads CASSLDRGSYEQYF. In DNA form, the CDR3 reads TGTGCCAGCAGCTTAGACAGGGGGTCCTACGAGCAGTACTTC. This chain uses TRBV7-4 with TRBJ2-7; 8 nucleotides align to TRBD1. Germline values: CDR1 SGHVT, CDR2 SQSDAQ. Trimming took 1 base from V and 1 from J; bases not matched to a gene: 0. The CDR3 loop spans 14 amino acids.

The genes are TRBV18 and TRBJ2-7; 11 nucleotides match TRBD2. Germline V gene lookup returns CDR1 KGHSH and CDR2 LQKENI. This CDR3 is built from 17 residues. J lost 0 bases, V lost 3 bases, and 7 bases had no gene match. Here the CDR3 DNA reads TGTGCCAGCTCACCTCTAGCGGGGGGCCAGAGCTCCTACGAGCAGTACTTC. Translating gives CASSPLAGGQSSYEQYF. Supplemented by reference TRBV18 and TRBJ2-7, the full variable domain reads NAGVMQNPRHLVRRRGQEARLRCSPMKGHSHVYWYRQLPEEGLKFMVYLQKENIIDESGMPKERFSAEFPKEGPSILRIQQVVRGDSAAYFCASSPLAGGQSSYEQYFGPGTRLTVT.

This clone was detected once. V usage is TRBV5-4 and J usage is TRBJ2-5, with D perhaps matching TRBD1 (6 bases). The length of the CDR3 is 17 residues. V lost 3 bases and J lost 5, with 23 bases in between. Germline V gene sequence: CDR1 SGHNT, CDR2 YYREEE (reference sequence). The CDR3 region has the DNA TGTGCCAGCAGCTGGGACCGTGGTGGGGGCAAGGTTGAGACCCAGTACTTC. It encodes CASSWDRGGGKVETQYF.

The count of this clone is one. Other DNA sequences in the sample encode the same CDR3. The gene calls are TRBV30 and TRBJ2-3, with 7 nucleotides matching TRBD1. The germline V gene encodes CDR1 GTSNPN and CDR2 SVGIG (reference sequence). The CDR3 totals 16 residues. V lost 0 bases, J lost 2 bases, and 8 bases stayed unmatched. The CDR3 DNA reads TGTGCCTGGAGTGTATGGGCAGGGGGATCCACAGATACGCAGTATTTT. Protein sequence: CAWSVWAGGSTDTQYF.

This chain joins TRBV2 and TRBJ1-2, with 9 bases matching TRBD1. The germline gives CDR1 SNHLY, CDR2 FYNNEI. After removal of 5 bases from V and 8 bases from J, the junction contained 15 bases not matched to a gene. This CDR3 comprises 16 residues. The CDR3 bases are TGTGCCAGCAGTCCCGGGGCGGGACAGGGTCTATTCGGCTACACCTTC. Its translation: CASSPGAGQGLFGYTF.

The CDR3 region is CASSQLGHGGSEQYF. The DNA for the CDR3 is TGCGCCAGCAGTCAATTGGGGCATGGGGGCTCCGAGCAGTACTTC. The chain carries TRBV23-1 and TRBJ2-7, with D maybe TRBD1 (6 bases). TRBV23-1 is an ORF; its function is uncertain. The CDR3 covers 15 residues. V lost 1 base, J lost 6 bases, and 16 bases lay in between.

CDR3 in amino acids: CASSQDRSRQGSHEQYF. CDR3 coding DNA: TGCGCCAGCAGCCAAGATCGCTCGAGGCAGGGGAGCCACGAGCAGTACTTC. V gene TRBV4-3 combines with J gene TRBJ2-7; D is possibly TRBD1 (6 bases). Looked up from germline, CDR1 is LGHNA and CDR2 is YSLEER. Trimming took off 0 bases at V and 5 bases at J, with 20 bases between the two ends. The length of the CDR3 is 17 residues.

V and J are TRBV5-1 and TRBJ1-2; no clear D. The length of the CDR3 is 12 residues. Between the trimmed V and J ends, which lost 2 bases and 13 bases, there was a span of 15 bases. Germline V gives CDR1 SGHRS, CDR2 YFSETQ. The CDR3 DNA is TGCGCCAGCAGCTTCGGGAACAGAGGTCCCACCTTC. This translates into CASSFGNRGPTF.

The CDR3 protein is CASSLQGQGEKLFF. CDR3 DNA sequence: TGTGCCAGCAGCCTTCAGGGACAGGGAGAAAAACTGTTTTTT. This chain links TRBV27 with TRBJ1-4; the match to TRBD1 covers 9 bases. The CDR3 loop spans 14 amino acids. Trimming removed 6 bases from V and 8 bases from J; junction bases left unmatched: 7. The germline V gene has CDR1 MNHEY and CDR2 SMNVEV (reference sequence).

The J gene is TRBJ1-3, the V gene TRBV7-3, with TRBD1 matching 7 bases. CDR3 size: 15 residues. Germline V CDR1 and CDR2: SGHTA, FQGTGA. Trimming at V came to 5 bases and at J to 3 bases, leaving 7 bases not matched to a gene. CDR3 nucleotides: TGTGCCAGCAGCCTCCACAGGGGCGGTGGAAACACCATATATTTT. It translates to CASSLHRGGGNTIYF.

Points on this clone: Distinct nucleotide sequences in the sample also encode this CDR3. This chain uses TRBV6-5 with TRBJ2-3, with D perhaps TRBD2 (5 bases). The CDR3 is 15 residues long. V was clipped by 0 bases and J by 3 bases, with 10 bases between them. Germline CDR1 is MNHEY and CDR2 is SVGAGI. CDR3 protein: CASSYSGRRTDTQYF. CDR3 in DNA: TGTGCCAGCAGTTACTCGGGCAGGAGGACAGATACGCAGTATTTT.

The chain couples TRBV14 to TRBJ2-7; TRBD1 aligns across 7 bases. Losses at the gene ends were 5 bases for V and 6 bases for J; bases not matched to a gene: 4. The CDR3 extends over 12 amino acids. Per the germline V gene, CDR1 is SGHDN and CDR2 is FVKESK. The CDR3 spells CASSTDRAEQYF. As DNA, the CDR3 is TGTGCCAGCAGCACCGACAGGGCCGAGCAGTACTTC.

In nucleotides, the CDR3 is TGTGCCAGCAGCTCGAGCGGGCTCCTCACCGGGGAGCTGTTTTTT. Residues: CASSSSGLLTGELFF. The genes are TRBV7-2 and TRBJ2-2; a possible D gene is TRBD2 (6 bases). V lost 4 bases to trimming and J lost 4 bases, with 13 bases between them. Germline CDR1 and CDR2: SGHTA and FQGNSA. CDR3 size: 15 residues.

The chain carries TRBV18 and TRBJ2-7; weak D call: TRBD2 (5 bases). V lost 2 bases and J 2 bases, leaving 7 bases between the germline ends. The germline CDR1 and CDR2 sequences are KGHSH and LQKENI. CDR3 size: 13 residues. As DNA, the CDR3 is TGTGCCAGCTCACCAGCGGGTGCCTACGAGCAGTACTTC. Its translation is CASSPAGAYEQYF.

The V gene is TRBV6-6, the J gene TRBJ1-6; 7 nucleotides agree with TRBD1. Losses at the gene ends were 0 bases for V and 6 bases for J; bases not matched to a gene: 2. CDR1 and CDR2 from the germline V gene are MNHNY and SVGAGI (reference sequence). The CDR3 is 15 residues long. CDR3 amino acids: CASSYSQGGNSPLHF. CDR3 sequence (DNA): TGTGCCAGCAGTTACTCGCAGGGGGGTAATTCACCCCTCCACTTT.

V gene TRBV6-1 combines with J gene TRBJ2-2, with 7 bases matching TRBD1. The CDR3 extends over 15 amino acids. J gave up 6 bases and V 8 bases, and 12 bases lay outside the gene matches. Per germline, CDR1 MNHNS and CDR2 SASEGT. The CDR3 DNA reads TGTGCCAGCTCGCGGAACCTAGGGGGCCCCGGGGAGCTGTTTTTT. Amino acid sequence: CASSRNLGGPGELFF.

The V gene is TRBV30, the J gene TRBJ1-2, with a weak D call TRBD1 (5 bases). Germline V CDR1 and CDR2: GTSNPN, SVGIG (reference sequence). CDR3 length: 11 residues. Trimming cost V 5 bases and J 8 bases, with 12 bases left between them. The DNA for the CDR3 is TGTGCCTGGCTTGAGTGGGGCGGCTACACCTTC. Residues: CAWLEWGGYTF.

This clone was recorded once. The chain employs TRBV7-3 and TRBJ1-1, with D unclear. Germline V gives CDR1 SGHTA, CDR2 FQGTGA. The CDR3 spans 13 residues. V lost 0 bases and J 1 base, leaving 3 bases between the germline ends. CDR3 region: CASSLTANTEAFF. Written as DNA, the CDR3 is TGTGCCAGCAGCTTAACAGCGAACACTGAAGCTTTCTTT.

V and J are TRBV11-2 and TRBJ2-7; TRBD2 agrees at 8 bases. The germline V gene encodes CDR1 SGHAT and CDR2 FQNNGV. V lost 1 base, J lost 6 bases, and 17 bases stayed unmatched. This CDR3 region has 18 residues. CDR3 loop: CASSLVFGSGLVLFEQYF. CDR3 in DNA: TGTGCCAGCAGCTTAGTTTTTGGGTCGGGACTAGTTCTGTTCGAGCAGTACTTC.

The chain joins TRBV28 to TRBJ2-1, with 8 bases identical to TRBD2. The germline gives CDR1 MDHEN, CDR2 SYDVKM. V dropped 3 bases and J dropped 3; count of bases not matched to a gene: 1. The CDR3 spans 14 residues. Here the CDR3 reads CASSLTSDYNEQFF. The CDR3, as DNA: TGTGCCAGCAGTTTGACTAGCGACTACAATGAGCAGTTCTTC.

V usage is TRBV5-1 and J usage is TRBJ1-1, with D possibly being TRBD1 (6 bases). The CDR3 is 14 residues long. Looked up from germline, CDR1 is SGHRS and CDR2 is YFSETQ. V lost 2 bases, J lost 3 bases, and 11 bases lay in between. This chain's CDR3 is CASSFQDSYTEAFF. The DNA for the CDR3 is TGCGCCAGCAGCTTCCAGGACAGCTACACTGAAGCTTTCTTT.

The chain joins TRBV7-9 to TRBJ2-3; 14 bases line up with TRBD2. Germline V lookup: CDR1 SEHNR, CDR2 FQNEAQ (reference sequence). The CDR3 has 18 amino acids. V was clipped by 2 bases and J by 5 bases; unmatched bases: 9. The CDR3 DNA sequence: TGTGCCAGCAGCTTAATTCGCCTAGGACTAGCGGGGGGAGATACGCAGTATTTT. It encodes CASSLIRLGLAGGDTQYF.

This clone has a single count. The chain carries TRBV5-1 and TRBJ2-1; 12 bases match TRBD2. Germline-derived CDR1 and CDR2 are SGHRS and YFSETQ. V was pared by 0 bases and J by 8 bases, with 9 bases of the junction left unmatched. The CDR3 has 17 amino acids. The CDR3 nucleotides are TGCGCCAGCAGCTTGGCGGCTAGCGGGGGGGCCGTCTATGAGCAGTTCTTC. It is translated as CASSLAASGGAVYEQFF. Using reference TRBV5-1 and TRBJ2-1 for the parts outside the CDR3, the full variable domain is KAGVTQTPRYLIKTRGQQVTLSCSPISGHRSVSWYQQTPGQGLQFLFEYFSETQRNKGNFPGRFSGRQFSNSRSEMNVSTLELGDSALYLCASSLAASGGAVYEQFFGPGTRLTVL.

This clone was picked up one time. J is TRBJ2-5 and V is TRBV6-1, with D possibly matching TRBD2 (6 bases). The CDR3 contains 14 residues. V was clipped by 5 bases and J by 4 bases, with 14 bases between them. Germline V gene data show CDR1 as MNHNS and CDR2 as SASEGT. The CDR3 nucleotides are TGTGCCAGCAGTTCCGGGTGGGGAGGAGAGACCCAGTACTTC. It yields the protein CASSSGWGGETQYF.

About this clone: Within the sample, other DNA sequences also encode this same CDR3. The chain is built from TRBV7-6 and TRBJ2-5; D is undetermined. Germline assignment: CDR1 SGHVS and CDR2 FNYEAQ. The CDR3 consists of 12 residues. The V and J ends lost 5 bases and 5 bases respectively, with 9 bases between them. CDR3 coding DNA: TGTGCCAGCAGCCTTAATCGGGAGACCCAGTACTTC. It yields the protein CASSLNRETQYF. The full variable domain, completed using reference TRBV7-6 and TRBJ2-5, is GAGVSQSPRYKVTKRGQDVALRCDPISGHVSLYWYRQALGQGPEFLTYFNYEAQQDKSGLPNDRFSAERPEGSISTLTIQRTEQRDSAMYRCASSLNRETQYFGPGTRLLVL.

The chain's CDR3 is CASSRTSMNTEAFF. The CDR3 DNA follows: TGTGCCAGCAGTCGGACATCCATGAACACTGAAGCTTTCTTT. The chain couples TRBV7-8 to TRBJ1-1; TRBD1 might be the D (5 bases). Germline V gene data show CDR1 as SGHVS and CDR2 as FQNEAQ. The ends were cut back, 6 bases at V and 0 bases at J, with 11 bases in the middle. The CDR3 contains 14 residues.

The gene calls are TRBV18 and TRBJ1-4, with TRBD1 matching over 7 bases. The germline gives CDR1 KGHSH, CDR2 LQKENI. The CDR3 spans 13 residues. V lost 2 bases and J lost 8; bases outside the gene matches: 2. This CDR3 reads CASSPGTEEKLFF. CDR3 sequence (DNA): TGTGCCAGCTCACCAGGGACAGAAGAAAAACTGTTTTTT.

CDR3 amino acids: CASSESWTSGGSNTGELFF. In nucleotides, the CDR3 is TGTGCCAGCAGTGAATCTTGGACTAGCGGGGGCTCAAACACCGGGGAGCTGTTTTTT. The rearrangement uses TRBV6-1 and TRBJ2-2; 13 bases agree with TRBD2. The CDR3 totals 19 residues. CDR1 and CDR2 from the germline V gene are MNHNS and SASEGT. The V and J ends lost 2 bases and 2 bases, in that order; junction bases with no gene match: 8.

This sequence joins TRBV6-5 and TRBJ1-1; 11 bases map to TRBD1. V lost 5 bases and J lost 4; bases outside the gene matches: 6. The germline V gene has CDR1 MNHEY and CDR2 SVGAGI. The CDR3 totals 15 residues. CDR3 sequence reads: CASSARTGGLTEAFF. The CDR3 DNA sequence: TGTGCCAGCAGTGCACGGACAGGGGGCCTCACTGAAGCTTTCTTT.

This clone was recorded once. J is TRBJ1-2 and V is TRBV7-9; 7 nucleotides align to TRBD1. This CDR3 has 13 residues. Per the germline V gene, CDR1 is SEHNR and CDR2 is FQNEAQ (reference sequence). The trim removed 6 bases at V and 6 bases at J, leaving 7 bases unmatched. In DNA, the CDR3 is TGTGCCAGCAGAGAAGGGGGCAGGGATGGCTACACCTTC. It translates to CASREGGRDGYTF.